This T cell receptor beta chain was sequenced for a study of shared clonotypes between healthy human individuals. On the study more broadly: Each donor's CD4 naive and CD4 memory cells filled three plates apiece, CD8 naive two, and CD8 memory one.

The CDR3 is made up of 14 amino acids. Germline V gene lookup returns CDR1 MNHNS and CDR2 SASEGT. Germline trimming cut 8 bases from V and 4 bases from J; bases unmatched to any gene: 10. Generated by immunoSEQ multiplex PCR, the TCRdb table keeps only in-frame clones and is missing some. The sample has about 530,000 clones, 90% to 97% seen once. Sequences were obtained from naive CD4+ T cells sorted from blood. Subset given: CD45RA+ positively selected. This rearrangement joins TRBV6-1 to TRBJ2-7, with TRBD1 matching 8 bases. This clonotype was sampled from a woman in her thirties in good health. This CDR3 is CASQTRTGSYEQYF. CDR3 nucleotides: TGTGCCAGCCAAACCAGGACAGGGAGTTACGAGCAGTACTTC.